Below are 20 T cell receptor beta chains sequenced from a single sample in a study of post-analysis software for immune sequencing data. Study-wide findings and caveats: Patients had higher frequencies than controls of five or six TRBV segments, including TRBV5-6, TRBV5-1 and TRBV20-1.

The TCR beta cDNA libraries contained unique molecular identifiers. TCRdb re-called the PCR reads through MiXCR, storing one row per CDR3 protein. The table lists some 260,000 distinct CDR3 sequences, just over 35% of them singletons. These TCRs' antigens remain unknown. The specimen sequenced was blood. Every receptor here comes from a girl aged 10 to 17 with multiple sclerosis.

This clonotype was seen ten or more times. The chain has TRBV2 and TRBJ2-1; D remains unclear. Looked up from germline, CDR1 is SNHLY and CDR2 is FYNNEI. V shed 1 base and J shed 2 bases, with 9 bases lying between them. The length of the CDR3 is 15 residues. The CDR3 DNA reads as TGTGCCAGCAGTGAAGGGGCTAGTCCCTACAATGAGCAGTTCTTC. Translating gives CASSEGASPYNEQFF.

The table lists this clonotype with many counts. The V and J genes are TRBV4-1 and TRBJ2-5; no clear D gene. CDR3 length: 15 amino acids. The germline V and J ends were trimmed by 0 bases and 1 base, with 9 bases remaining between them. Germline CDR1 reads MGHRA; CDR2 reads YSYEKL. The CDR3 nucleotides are TGCGCCAGCAGCCAAGAATGGGCTAGCCAAGAGACCCAGTACTTC. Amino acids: CASSQEWASQETQYF.

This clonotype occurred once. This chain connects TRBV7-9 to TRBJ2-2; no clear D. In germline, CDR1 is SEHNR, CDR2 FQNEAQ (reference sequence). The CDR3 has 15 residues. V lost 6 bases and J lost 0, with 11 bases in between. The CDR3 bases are TGTGCCAGCAGGGGGTCGGGTTCGAACACCGGGGAGCTGTTTTTT. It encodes CASRGSGSNTGELFF.

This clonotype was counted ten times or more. The CDR3, as DNA: TGTGCCACCAGTGACGGACCGTTGACCCAGTACTTC. Translated: CATSDGPLTQYF. The chain combines TRBV24-1 with TRBJ2-5; D uncertain. V dropped 4 bases and J dropped 7 bases, with 9 bases sitting between them. Germline CDR1 reads KGHDR; CDR2 reads SFDVKD. The CDR3 consists of 12 residues.

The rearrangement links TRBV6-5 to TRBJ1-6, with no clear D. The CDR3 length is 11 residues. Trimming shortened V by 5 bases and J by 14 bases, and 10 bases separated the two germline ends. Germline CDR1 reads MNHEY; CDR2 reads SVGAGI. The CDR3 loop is CASSTGGTLHF. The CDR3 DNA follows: TGTGCCAGCAGTACGGGCGGCACCCTCCACTTT.

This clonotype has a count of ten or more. CDR3 DNA: TGCAGCGTTGGCCTTCAGGGTGACTATGGCTACACCTTC. Translating it yields CSVGLQGDYGYTF. The chain employs TRBV29-1 and TRBJ1-2, with D possibly matching TRBD1 (5 bases). The CDR3 runs to 13 residues. Trimming took 4 bases from V and 3 from J, leaving 12 bases between them. CDR1 and CDR2 (germline): SQVTM, ANQGSEA.

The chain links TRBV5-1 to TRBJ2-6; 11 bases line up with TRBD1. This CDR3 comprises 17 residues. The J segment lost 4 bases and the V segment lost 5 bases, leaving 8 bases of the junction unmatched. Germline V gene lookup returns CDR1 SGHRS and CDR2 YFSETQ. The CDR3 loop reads CASRRTGGIEGANVLTF. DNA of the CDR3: TGCGCCAGCAGGAGGACAGGGGGCATAGAAGGGGCCAACGTCCTGACTTTC.

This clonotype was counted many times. CDR3 DNA sequence: TGTGCCAGCCGCAAAGAGCCCCCAGGGGGGAGCTATGGCTACACCTTC. Encoded protein: CASRKEPPGGSYGYTF. V and J are TRBV12-3 or TRBV12-4 and TRBJ1-2; 7 positions match TRBD1. This CDR3 has 16 residues. After removal of 8 bases from V and 4 bases from J, the junction contained 16 bases not matched to a gene.

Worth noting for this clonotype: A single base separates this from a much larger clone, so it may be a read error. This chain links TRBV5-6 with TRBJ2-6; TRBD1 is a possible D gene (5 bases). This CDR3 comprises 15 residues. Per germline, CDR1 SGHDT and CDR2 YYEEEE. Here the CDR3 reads CASSLTGSGANVRTF. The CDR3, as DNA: TGTGCCAGCAGCTTGACAGGTTCTGGGGCCAACGTCCGGACTTTC.

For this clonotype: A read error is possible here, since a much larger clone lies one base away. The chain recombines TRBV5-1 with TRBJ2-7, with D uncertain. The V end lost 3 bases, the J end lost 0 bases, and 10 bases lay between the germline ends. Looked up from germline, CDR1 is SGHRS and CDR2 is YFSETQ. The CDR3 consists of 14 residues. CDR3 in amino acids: CASSSLGSSYEQYF. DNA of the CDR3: TGCGCCAGCAGCTCCCTAGGTAGCTCCTACGAGCAGTACTTC.

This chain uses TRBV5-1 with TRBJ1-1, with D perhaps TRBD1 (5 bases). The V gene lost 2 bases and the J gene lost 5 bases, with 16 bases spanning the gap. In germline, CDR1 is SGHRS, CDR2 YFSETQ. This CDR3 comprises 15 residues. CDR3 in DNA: TGCGCCAGCAGCTTACCGTCGGGGGTAGGAACTGAAGCTTTCTTT. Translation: CASSLPSGVGTEAFF. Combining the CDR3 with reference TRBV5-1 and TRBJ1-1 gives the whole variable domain KAGVTQTPRYLIKTRGQQVTLSCSPISGHRSVSWYQQTPGQGLQFLFEYFSETQRNKGNFPGRFSGRQFSNSRSEMNVSTLELGDSALYLCASSLPSGVGTEAFFGQGTRLTVV.

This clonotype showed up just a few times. This CDR3 is CASRAGHPNQPQHF. The CDR3, as DNA: TGTGCCAGCAGAGCGGGACACCCGAATCAGCCCCAGCATTTT. The chain joins TRBV6-6 to TRBJ1-5, with D tentatively TRBD1 (6 bases). The length of the CDR3 is 14 residues. Between the trimmed V and J ends, which lost 6 bases and 4 bases, there was a span of 13 bases. Germline V gene lookup returns CDR1 MNHNY and CDR2 SVGAGI (reference sequence).

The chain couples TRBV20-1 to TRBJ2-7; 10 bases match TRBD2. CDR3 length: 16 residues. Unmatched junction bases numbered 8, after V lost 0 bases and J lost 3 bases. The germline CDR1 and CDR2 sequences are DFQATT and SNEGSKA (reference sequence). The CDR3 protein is CSARDLLAGASYEQYF. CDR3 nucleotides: TGCAGTGCTAGAGATCTTCTAGCGGGAGCCAGCTACGAGCAGTACTTC.

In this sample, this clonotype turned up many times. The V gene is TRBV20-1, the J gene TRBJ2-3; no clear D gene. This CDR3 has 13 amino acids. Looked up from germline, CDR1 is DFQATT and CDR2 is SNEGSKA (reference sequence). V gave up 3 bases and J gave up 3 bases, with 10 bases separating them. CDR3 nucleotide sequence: TGCAGTGCTAGGGCCGACTTGACAGATACGCAGTATTTT. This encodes CSARADLTDTQYF.

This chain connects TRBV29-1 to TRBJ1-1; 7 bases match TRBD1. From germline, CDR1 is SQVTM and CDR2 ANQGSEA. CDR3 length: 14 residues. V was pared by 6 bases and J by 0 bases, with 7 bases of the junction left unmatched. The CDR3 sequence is CSVTTTGLNTEAFF. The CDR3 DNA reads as TGCAGCGTAACAACGACAGGGTTGAACACTGAAGCTTTCTTT.

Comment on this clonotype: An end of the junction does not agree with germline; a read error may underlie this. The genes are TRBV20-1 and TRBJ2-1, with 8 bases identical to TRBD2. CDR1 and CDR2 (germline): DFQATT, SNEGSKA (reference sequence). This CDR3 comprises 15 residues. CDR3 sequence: CSAGDPGGGYNGQFF. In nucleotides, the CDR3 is TGTAGTGCTGGAGATCCTGGCGGGGGGTACAATGGGCAGTTCTTC.

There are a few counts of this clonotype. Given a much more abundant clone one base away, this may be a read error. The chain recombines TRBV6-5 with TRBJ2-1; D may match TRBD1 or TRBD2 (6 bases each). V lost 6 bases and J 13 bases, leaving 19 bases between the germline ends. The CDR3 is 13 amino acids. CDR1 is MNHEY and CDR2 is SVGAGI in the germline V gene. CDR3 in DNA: TGTGCCAGCAGACCCCTCGGGGGCTACCTACAGTTCTTC. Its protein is CASRPLGGYLQFF.

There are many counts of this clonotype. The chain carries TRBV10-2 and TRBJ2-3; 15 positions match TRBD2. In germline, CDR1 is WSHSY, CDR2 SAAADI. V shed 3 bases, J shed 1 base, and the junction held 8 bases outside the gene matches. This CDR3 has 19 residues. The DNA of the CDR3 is TGCGCCAGCAGTGATCGTAGGACTAGCGGGGGGGCCGGCACAGATACGCAGTATTTT. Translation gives CASSDRRTSGGAGTDTQYF.

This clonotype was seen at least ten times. As DNA, the CDR3 is TGCAGTGCTAGGCGACTAGCGGGAGCCTCAGATACGCAGTATTTT. It specifies CSARRLAGASDTQYF. The chain is built from TRBV20-1 and TRBJ2-3; 12 positions agree with TRBD2. Germline V gene lookup returns CDR1 DFQATT and CDR2 SNEGSKA (reference sequence). This CDR3 region has 15 residues. V dropped 3 bases and J dropped 4; count of bases not matched to a gene: 5.

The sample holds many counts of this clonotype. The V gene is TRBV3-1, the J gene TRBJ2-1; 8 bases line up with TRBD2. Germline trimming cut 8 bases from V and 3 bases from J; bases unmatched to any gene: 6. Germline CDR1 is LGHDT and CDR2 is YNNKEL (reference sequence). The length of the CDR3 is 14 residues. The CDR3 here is CASADTSGYNEQFF. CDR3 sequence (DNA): TGTGCCAGCGCCGATACTAGCGGCTACAATGAGCAGTTCTTC.